A single sample is the source of the 32 T cell receptor beta chains below, sequenced in a study of breast tumors, draining lymph nodes, adjacent tissues. TCRdb redid the calling of the multiplex PCR reads with MiXCR, one entry per CDR3 protein. The sample has approximately 150,000 distinct CDR3 sequences, about 33% seen once. Axillary draining lymph nodes of breast cancer patients supplied the node samples. Material for sequencing was axillary lymph node tissue. These receptors were collected from a female donor with breast cancer. Some clones in this sample may be carry-over from other donors' samples.

This clonotype was picked up many times. The chain recombines TRBV15 with TRBJ2-5; no firm D call. The germline V gene encodes CDR1 LNHNV and CDR2 YYDKDF (reference sequence). CDR3 size: 13 residues. V dropped 3 bases and J dropped 5 bases, with 10 bases sitting between them. Here the CDR3 reads CATSSGLSETQYF. As DNA, the CDR3 is TGTGCCACCAGCAGTGGTCTCAGCGAGACCCAGTACTTC.

Regarding this clonotype: At one end, the junction sequence differs from germline, possibly due to a read error. For the CDR3, the DNA is TGTGCCAGCAGAGATTGGGAGGGTAATTCTCCCCTCCACTTT. It yields the protein CASRDWEGNSPLHF. The V and J genes are TRBV2 and TRBJ1-6, with no clear D. Germline assignment: CDR1 SNHLY and CDR2 FYNNEI. The CDR3 is made up of 14 amino acids.

Many counts were recorded for this clonotype. The chain employs TRBV9 and TRBJ2-1; TRBD1 matches at 9 bases. Germline V gene data show CDR1 as SGDLS and CDR2 as YYNGEE. Unmatched junction bases numbered 5, after V lost 0 bases and J lost 7 bases. The CDR3 sequence is 15 residues long. CDR3 in amino acids: CASSVGDRVINEQFF. CDR3 sequence (DNA): TGTGCCAGCAGCGTAGGGGACAGGGTCATAAATGAGCAGTTCTTC.

This clonotype was counted at least ten times. V is TRBV27 and J is TRBJ2-7, with unresolved D. This CDR3 spans 13 amino acids. Germline CDR1 is MNHEY and CDR2 is SMNVEV (reference sequence). V was pared by 8 bases and J by 7 bases, with 18 bases between. The CDR3 sequence: CASGVDPGDEQYF. CDR3 nucleotide sequence: TGTGCCAGCGGGGTCGACCCTGGGGATGAGCAGTACTTC.

This clonotype showed up just a few times. A much larger clone differs from this one at a single base, so this may be a read error. The chain carries TRBV6-4 and TRBJ2-7; D unclear. Between the trimmed V and J ends, which lost 5 bases and 3 bases, there was a span of 11 bases. This CDR3 contains 13 residues. Germline-derived CDR1 and CDR2 are MRHNA and SNTAGT. Written as DNA, the CDR3 is TGTGCCAGCAGTCAGTATTTGGGCTACGAGCAGTACTTC. It encodes CASSQYLGYEQYF.

This clonotype has a handful of counts. Since a much larger clone is just one base distant, this may be a read error. V gene TRBV11-2 combines with J gene TRBJ2-7; D possibly uses TRBD1 or TRBD2 (5 bases each). There are 15 residues in the CDR3. Germline lookup yields CDR1 SGHAT and CDR2 FQNNGV. V lost 5 bases to trimming and J lost 5 bases, with 19 bases between them. This CDR3 reads CASSKYGTAENEQYF. In DNA form, the CDR3 reads TGTGCCAGCAGCAAATACGGGACGGCAGAGAACGAGCAGTACTTC.

Ten or more counts support this clonotype. The V gene is TRBV9, the J gene TRBJ2-1; 7 positions match TRBD2. The CDR3 loop spans 12 amino acids. CDR1 SGDLS and CDR2 YYNGEE come from the germline V gene. Germline trimming cut 3 bases from V and 12 bases from J; bases unmatched to any gene: 6. CDR3 coding DNA: TGTGCCAGCAGCGCTAGCGGCTCGCGGCAGTTCTTC. Amino acid sequence: CASSASGSRQFF.

Comment on this clonotype: This may be a read error, as it is one base from a much larger clone. The chain carries TRBV25-1 and TRBJ2-7; D possibly matches TRBD1 or TRBD2 (6 bases each). Germline V gene sequence: CDR1 MGHDK, CDR2 SYGVNS. V was clipped by 5 bases and J by 9 bases, with 14 bases between them. The CDR3 contains 12 residues. CDR3 sequence (DNA): TGTGCCAGCAGTTACGAGGGGGGCGGGCAGTACTTC. It yields the protein CASSYEGGGQYF.

This clonotype came up many times. The V gene is TRBV19, the J gene TRBJ1-5, with 9 bases identical to TRBD1. The CDR3 has 18 residues. Trimming at V came to 3 bases and at J to 7 bases, leaving 16 bases not matched to a gene. Germline assignment: CDR1 LNHDA and CDR2 SQIVND (reference sequence). CDR3 in amino acids: CASSINPGQGKAEQPQHF. In DNA, the CDR3 is TGTGCCAGTAGTATTAACCCCGGACAGGGGAAGGCGGAGCAGCCCCAGCATTTT. Full variable domain (rest looked up from reference TRBV19 and TRBJ1-5): DGGITQSPKYLFRKEGQNVTLSCEQNLNHDAMYWYRQDPGQGLRLIYYSQIVNDFQKGDIAEGYSVSREKKESFPLTVTSAQKNPTAFYLCASSINPGQGKAEQPQHFGDGTRLSIL.

This clonotype was recorded many times. This could be a read error, since a much larger clone is one nucleotide away. This chain connects TRBV7-9 to TRBJ1-2, with 10 bases matching TRBD1. The V gene's germline CDR1 is SEHNR and CDR2 FQNEAQ (reference sequence). This CDR3 spans 15 amino acids. The CDR3 DNA reads TGTGCCAGCAGCCCTGACAGGGGGCGGACCTATGGCTACCCCTTC. This sequence encodes CASSPDRGRTYGYPF.

This clonotype occurred a few times. A much larger clone sits a single nucleotide away, making a read error possible. The chain couples TRBV7-9 to TRBJ2-5, with 7 bases that match TRBD1. The CDR3 totals 17 residues. Germline-derived CDR1 and CDR2 are SEHNR and FQNEAQ (reference sequence). The CDR3 coding sequence is TGTGCCAGCAGCTTAGGCCACACAGGGGTACGGCAAGAGCCCCAGTACTTC. This translates into CASSLGHTGVRQEPQYF. The complete variable domain, with remaining parts taken from reference TRBV7-9 and TRBJ2-5, reads DTGVSQNPRHKITKRGQNVTFRCDPISEHNRLYWYRQTLGQGPEFLTYFQNEAQLEKSRLLSDRFSAERPKGSFSTLEIQRTEQGDSAMYLCASSLGHTGVRQEPQYFGPGTRLLVL.

The table lists this clonotype with a few counts. An end of the junction differs from the germline gene, which may be a read error. The V and J genes are TRBV6-1 and TRBJ1-3; D possibly corresponds to TRBD1 (6 bases). The germline CDR1 and CDR2 sequences are MNHNS and SASEGT. The CDR3 covers 16 residues. The CDR3 is CASSQATGGAGNTIYF. DNA for the CDR3: TGTGCCAGCAGTCAAGCGACGGGGGGGGCTGGAAACACTATATATTTT.

There are many counts of this clonotype. The V gene is TRBV18, the J gene TRBJ2-7; 7 positions match TRBD2. Germline loops: CDR1 KGHSH, CDR2 LQKENI. V shed 6 bases and J 6 bases; nucleotides not matched to a gene: 14. The CDR3 consists of 15 residues. The CDR3 here is CASSLGGSTGGEQYF. CDR3 in DNA: TGTGCCAGCTCCTTAGGAGGGTCCACGGGAGGCGAGCAGTACTTC. The full variable domain, rest sourced from reference TRBV18 and TRBJ2-7, is NAGVMQNPRHLVRRRGQEARLRCSPMKGHSHVYWYRQLPEEGLKFMVYLQKENIIDESGMPKERFSAEFPKEGPSILRIQQVVRGDSAAYFCASSLGGSTGGEQYFGPGTRLTVT.

This clonotype has ten or more counts. This chain connects TRBV6-4 to TRBJ1-3, with D maybe TRBD1 (5 bases). The CDR3 sequence is 18 residues long. Germline CDR1 MRHNA, CDR2 SNTAGT. V was cut by 0 bases and J by 0 bases, with 15 bases left in between. The CDR3 DNA reads as TGTGCCAGCAGTGACTCGGGCAGAGGGACTAGCTCTGGAAACACCATATATTTT. It encodes CASSDSGRGTSSGNTIYF.

Ten or more counts support this clonotype. The J gene is TRBJ2-3, the V gene TRBV11-3; D uncertain. Trimming removed 5 bases from V and 7 bases from J, with 16 bases in between. This CDR3 has 14 amino acids. CDR1 is SGHNT, CDR2 YENEEA, per germline. For the CDR3, the DNA is TGTGCCAGCAGCCAACGGGTTGGACCAAATACGCAGTATTTT. This gives the protein CASSQRVGPNTQYF.

This clonotype was seen repeatedly, ten times or more. The V gene is TRBV20-1, the J gene TRBJ2-7; TRBD2 aligns across 8 bases. CDR1 and CDR2 (germline): DFQATT, SNEGSKA (reference sequence). CDR3 length: 15 amino acids. The V gene end was trimmed by 0 bases and the J gene end by 2 bases; junction bases not matched to a gene: 6. For the CDR3, the DNA is TGCAGTGCTAGAGATCTGAGCGGGAGCCCCTACGAGCAGTACTTC. It translates to CSARDLSGSPYEQYF.

The rearrangement joins TRBV7-8 to TRBJ1-1; D might be TRBD1 (5 bases). CDR3 size: 15 residues. Germline lookup yields CDR1 SGHVS and CDR2 FQNEAQ. Trimming removed 3 bases from V and 0 bases from J, with 11 bases in between. CDR3 sequence: CASSLGGRMNTEAFF. CDR3 coding DNA: TGTGCCAGCAGCTTGGGGGGACGGATGAACACTGAAGCTTTCTTT.

This clonotype was observed many times. This chain connects TRBV2 to TRBJ2-4; the match to TRBD1 covers 8 bases. This CDR3 comprises 16 residues. The ends lost 7 bases at V and 1 base at J; junction bases unmatched: 9. CDR1 SNHLY and CDR2 FYNNEI come from the germline V gene. The CDR3 nucleotides are TGTGCCAGCATAGCAGGGGGCCAAGGGGCCAAAAACATTCAGTACTTC. It yields the protein CASIAGGQGAKNIQYF.

In the case of this clonotype: Since a much larger clone is just one base distant, this may be a read error. The chain combines TRBV6-2 or TRBV6-3 with TRBJ2-1; 9 nucleotides align to TRBD1. Per the germline V gene, CDR1 is MNHEY and CDR2 is SVGEGT. The CDR3 covers 15 residues. CDR3 residues: CASGYWGTGSDEQFF. In DNA form, the CDR3 reads TGTGCCAGCGGTTACTGGGGGACAGGGAGCGATGAGCAGTTCTTC.

This clonotype has ten or more counts. This rearrangement joins TRBV4-3 to TRBJ2-1; 9 nucleotides agree with TRBD2. Germline V gene lookup returns CDR1 LGHNA and CDR2 YSLEER. The ends lost 3 bases at V and 4 bases at J; junction bases unmatched: 10. CDR3 length equals 17 residues. CDR3 sequence reads: CASSHYVAGGPYNEQFF. The DNA of the CDR3 is TGCGCCAGCAGCCACTATGTGGCGGGAGGGCCTTACAATGAGCAGTTCTTC.

The genes are TRBV10-3 and TRBJ2-7; TRBD1 or TRBD2 may be the D gene (5 bases each). V was clipped by 3 bases and J by 3 bases, with 15 bases between them. This CDR3 contains 15 residues. From germline, CDR1 is ENHRY and CDR2 SYGVKD. CDR3 nucleotide sequence: TGTGCCATCAGTGATGGGGGTTGGATCCTCTACGAGCAGTACTTC. Amino acid sequence: CAISDGGWILYEQYF.

This clonotype appeared many times. With a much larger clone just one base away, this may be a read error. The chain has TRBV7-2 and TRBJ2-3; 8 nucleotides match TRBD2. Germline CDR1 and CDR2: SGHTA and FQGNSA. The CDR3 consists of 17 residues. The CDR3 reads CASRRGLAHPSTDPQYF. In DNA form, the CDR3 reads TGTGCCAGCAGGCGAGGACTAGCACACCCTAGCACAGATCCGCAGTATTTT.

In this sample, this clonotype turned up many times. The chain combines TRBV29-1 with TRBJ2-1; TRBD1 aligns across 11 bases. J gave up 6 bases and V 4 bases, and 5 bases lay outside the gene matches. Germline CDR1 and CDR2: SQVTM and ANQGSEA. The CDR3 loop spans 14 amino acids. Written as DNA, the CDR3 is TGCAGCGTTGTTGGGACAGGGGGTGCCAATGAGCAGTTCTTC. This gives the protein CSVVGTGGANEQFF.

This clonotype was detected many times. The chain couples TRBV5-5 to TRBJ2-7; D remains unclear. V was cut by 0 bases and J by 4 bases, with 17 bases left in between. Germline V gene lookup returns CDR1 SGHKS and CDR2 YYEKEE (reference sequence). The length of the CDR3 is 16 residues. Here the CDR3 DNA reads TGTGCCAGCAGCTTGGGTTTTGGACGGCCCCCTTACGAGCAGTACTTC. This gives the protein CASSLGFGRPPYEQYF.

Comment on this clonotype: Here the CDR3 omits its conserved ending phenylalanine or tryptophan, so a read error is the likely source. This chain joins TRBV18 and TRBJ2-2, with 7 bases that match TRBD1. CDR1 KGHSH and CDR2 LQKENI come from the germline V gene. V was clipped by 3 bases and J by 4 bases; unmatched bases: 8. The CDR3 runs 16 residues. The CDR3 nucleotides read TGTGCCAGCTCACCCCTGACAGGGAGAGGCACCGGGGAGCTGTTTTCT. Translating gives CASSPLTGRGTGELFS.

The chain combines TRBV7-9 with TRBJ2-2; D remains ambiguous. Germline V gives CDR1 SEHNR, CDR2 FQNEAQ (reference sequence). Trimming stripped 5 bases from V and 10 bases from J, with 14 bases between. The CDR3 has 13 residues. The CDR3 DNA reads TGTGCCAGCAGCCAAAGACTCAACGCGGAGCTGTTTTTT. Protein product: CASSQRLNAELFF.

This clonotype has a count of ten or more. V gene TRBV4-1 combines with J gene TRBJ1-2; D remains ambiguous. The CDR3 covers 16 residues. The V end was cut by 3 bases, the J end by 7 bases, with 21 bases between. Germline-derived CDR1 and CDR2 are MGHRA and YSYEKL. CDR3 DNA: TGCGCCAGCAGCCAGGTCCCGTCAGGAGACCTCTCTGGCTACACCTTC. Translated, it gives CASSQVPSGDLSGYTF.

This clonotype came up many times. The chain couples TRBV20-1 to TRBJ1-3; D is uncertain. V was pared by 0 bases and J by 2 bases, with 8 bases between. The CDR3 has 14 residues. CDR1 and CDR2 from the germline V gene are DFQATT and SNEGSKA (reference sequence). CDR3 protein: CSARDPGTGNTIYF. The CDR3 DNA follows: TGCAGTGCTAGAGATCCCGGAACTGGAAACACCATATATTTT.

This clonotype has a handful of counts. A much more abundant neighbour one base away suggests this may be a read error. The chain is built from TRBV6-5 and TRBJ1-2; D is perhaps TRBD1 (5 bases). Trimming left V 5 bases short and J 2 bases short, with 9 bases between. CDR3 size: 13 residues. CDR1 is MNHEY, CDR2 SVGAGI, per germline. For the CDR3, the DNA is TGTGCCAGCAGTCACGAGGGGAACTATGGCTACACCTTC. Its translation is CASSHEGNYGYTF.

This clonotype was seen repeatedly, ten times or more. CDR3 bases: TGTGCCAGCAGCCCAATTGTGGGGGGGACAGATACGCAGTATTTT. Amino acid sequence: CASSPIVGGTDTQYF. The genes are TRBV9 and TRBJ2-3, with 7 positions matching TRBD2. This CDR3 contains 15 residues. The trim removed 4 bases at V and 3 bases at J, leaving 8 bases unmatched. Germline V gene data show CDR1 as SGDLS and CDR2 as YYNGEE.

This clonotype was seen ten or more times. The chain carries TRBV15 and TRBJ2-6, with D unresolved. Germline lookup yields CDR1 LNHNV and CDR2 YYDKDF (reference sequence). CDR3 length: 14 amino acids. V was clipped by 5 bases and J by 4 bases, with 9 bases between them. CDR3 loop: CATSGPAGANVLTF. CDR3 in DNA: TGTGCCACCAGCGGCCCTGCAGGGGCCAACGTCCTGACTTTC.

This clonotype was observed a handful of times. The chain has TRBV19 and TRBJ1-1; weak D call: TRBD1 (5 bases). Germline V CDR1 and CDR2: LNHDA, SQIVND (reference sequence). V lost 7 bases and J lost 5, with 14 bases in between. This CDR3 region has 13 residues. The CDR3 coding sequence is TGTGCCAGTAAGGTCAGGGCCGGGACTGAAGCTTTCTTT. The encoded protein is CASKVRAGTEAFF.